This passage covers 31 T cell receptor beta chains from one sample sequenced in a study of CD8+ T cells in alopecia areata. RNA was extracted and reverse transcribed into cDNA as the sequencing template. Sequenced by immunoSEQ multiplex PCR; TCRdb stores in-frame clones only, minus some. Here the sample spans 120,000 or so clones, 60% to 65% being singletons. Noted treatment: oral pan-JAK inhibitor, 5-10 mg twice daily. The sequencing used CD4+ T cells sorted from blood, collected at week 4, from a patient treated with tofacitinib. These receptors were collected from a human donor with alopecia areata.

V is TRBV5-6 and J is TRBJ1-5, with 7 bases that match TRBD1. V trimming: 0 bases; J trimming: 1 base; junction bases outside the gene matches: 10. CDR3 length: 18 amino acids. Germline lookup yields CDR1 SGHDT and CDR2 YYEEEE. CDR3 region: CASSLAPGTVGSNQPQHF. The CDR3 DNA follows: TGTGCCAGCAGCTTGGCTCCCGGGACAGTGGGAAGCAATCAGCCCCAGCATTTT.

The J gene is TRBJ2-7, the V gene TRBV30; D gene unclear. Germline CDR1 and CDR2: GTSNPN and SVGIG (reference sequence). The CDR3 loop spans 14 amino acids. Trimming took off 2 bases at V and 7 bases at J, with 18 bases between the two ends. CDR3 DNA sequence: TGTGCCTGGAGTCCCGACTTGACCCGGTTTGAGCAGTACTTC. Its protein product is CAWSPDLTRFEQYF.

The rearrangement joins TRBV29-1 to TRBJ2-1; 8 bases match TRBD1. Trimming removed 7 bases from V and 7 bases from J; junction bases left unmatched: 9. The CDR3 length is 13 residues. Germline V gene lookup returns CDR1 SQVTM and CDR2 ANQGSEA. CDR3 DNA: TGCAGCGGTACCAGGGGGCCGGGGAATGAGCAGTTCTTC. Protein: CSGTRGPGNEQFF.

This clone appeared once. The chain joins TRBV15 to TRBJ2-3; 7 bases agree with TRBD2. The CDR3 length is 15 residues. Germline loops: CDR1 LNHNV, CDR2 YYDKDF (reference sequence). Germline trimming cut 1 base from V and 3 bases from J; bases unmatched to any gene: 4. The CDR3: CATSRVAGETDTQYF. In DNA, the CDR3 is TGTGCCACCAGCAGAGTGGCGGGAGAGACAGATACGCAGTATTTT.

The chain recombines TRBV28 with TRBJ2-1; TRBD1 matches at 9 bases. With V trimmed by 6 bases and J by 4 bases, 10 bases remained unmatched. CDR1 is MDHEN, CDR2 SYDVKM, per germline. There are 16 residues in the CDR3. CDR3 amino acids: CASSPAGTGLYNEQFF. The CDR3, as DNA: TGTGCCAGCAGCCCAGCCGGGACAGGGCTTTACAATGAGCAGTTCTTC.

The CDR3 loop reads CASVPSGGTDTQYF. CDR3 sequence (DNA): TGCGCCAGCGTCCCTAGCGGGGGCACAGATACGCAGTATTTT. This chain joins TRBV5-1 and TRBJ2-3; 9 bases line up with TRBD2. Germline V CDR1 and CDR2: SGHRS, YFSETQ. The CDR3 covers 14 residues. V gave up 7 bases and J gave up 1 base; unmatched junction bases: 4.

V is TRBV30 and J is TRBJ2-6; no clear D gene. This CDR3 spans 15 amino acids. From germline, CDR1 is GTSNPN and CDR2 SVGIG (reference sequence). V shed 2 bases and J shed 0 bases, with 8 bases lying between them. The CDR3 spells CAWSRQPSGANVLTF. DNA for the CDR3: TGTGCCTGGAGTCGGCAGCCCTCTGGGGCCAACGTCCTGACTTTC.

The rearrangement joins TRBV29-1 to TRBJ1-2; a possible D gene is TRBD1 (5 bases). Looked up from germline, CDR1 is SQVTM and CDR2 is ANQGSEA. Trimming left V 4 bases short and J 1 base short, with 13 bases between. This CDR3 has 14 residues. The CDR3 DNA reads as TGCAGCGTTGCTGGGGGAGACAGTAACTATGGCTACACCTTC. This gives the protein CSVAGGDSNYGYTF. Full variable domain (missing parts from reference TRBV29-1 and TRBJ1-2): SAVISQKPSRDICQRGTSLTIQCQVDSQVTMMFWYRQQPGQSLTLIATANQGSEATYESGFVIDKFPISRPNLTFSTLTVSNMSPEDSSIYLCSVAGGDSNYGYTFGSGTRLTVV.

V usage is TRBV28 and J usage is TRBJ2-1; no definite D call. Looked up from germline, CDR1 is MDHEN and CDR2 is SYDVKM. Trimming left V 1 base short and J 6 bases short, with 7 bases between. The CDR3 covers 13 residues. CDR3 sequence reads: CASSLSDPNEQFF. The CDR3 DNA reads TGTGCCAGCAGTTTATCGGACCCCAATGAGCAGTTCTTC.

The sample holds one count of this clone. V gene TRBV11-2 combines with J gene TRBJ2-2, with 9 bases that match TRBD1. Germline assignment: CDR1 SGHAT and CDR2 FQNNGV. This CDR3 contains 16 residues. V shed 4 bases, J shed 6 bases, and the junction held 9 bases outside the gene matches. The CDR3 here is CASSSPLGQGSGELFF. CDR3 coding DNA: TGTGCCAGCAGCTCCCCCCTAGGACAGGGGTCCGGGGAGCTGTTTTTT. Based on the CDR3 plus reference TRBV11-2 and TRBJ2-2, the full variable domain is EAGVAQSPRYKIIEKRQSVAFWCNPISGHATLYWYQQILGQGPKLLIQFQNNGVVDDSQLPKDRFSAERLKGVDSTLKIQPAKLEDSAVYLCASSSPLGQGSGELFFGEGSRLTVL.

CDR3 in DNA: TGTGCCAGCAGTGATACAGGGGGCGCGTCGGGCAATCAGCCCCAGCATTTT. Its protein is CASSDTGGASGNQPQHF. The genes are TRBV25-1 and TRBJ1-5; 9 nucleotides agree with TRBD1. Unmatched junction bases numbered 8, after V lost 3 bases and J lost 2 bases. The CDR3 spans 17 residues. Germline CDR1 reads MGHDK; CDR2 reads SYGVNS.

The V and J genes are TRBV2 and TRBJ2-4; D may be TRBD1 (5 bases). Trimming stripped 2 bases from V and 6 bases from J, with 5 bases between. The CDR3 contains 12 residues. Germline CDR1 reads SNHLY; CDR2 reads FYNNEI. DNA of the CDR3: TGTGCCAGCAGTGAAACAGGAAACATTCAGTACTTC. This codes for CASSETGNIQYF.

This chain connects TRBV7-2 to TRBJ2-3; 11 bases align to TRBD2. Germline lookup yields CDR1 SGHTA and CDR2 FQGNSA. V shed 6 bases, J shed 1 base, and the junction held 3 bases outside the gene matches. The CDR3 has 15 residues. The CDR3, as DNA: TGTGCCAGCAGTTCGGGACTAGCGGGCACAGATACGCAGTATTTT. Translated, it gives CASSSGLAGTDTQYF. Complete variable domain (other parts from reference TRBV7-2 and TRBJ2-3): GAGVSQSPSNKVTEKGKDVELRCDPISGHTALYWYRQSLGQGLEFLIYFQGNSAPDKSGLPSDRFSAERTGGSVSTLTIQRTQQEDSAVYLCASSSGLAGTDTQYFGPGTRLTVL.

J is TRBJ1-2 and V is TRBV7-9, with 9 positions matching TRBD1. This CDR3 spans 13 amino acids. After removal of 4 bases from V and 7 bases from J, the junction contained 4 bases not matched to a gene. The V gene's germline CDR1 is SEHNR and CDR2 FQNEAQ (reference sequence). The CDR3, as DNA: TGTGCCAGCAGCTCCGGGACAGGGAGTGGCTACACCTTC. Amino acid sequence: CASSSGTGSGYTF.

CDR3 bases: TGTGCCAGCCGTCGGGGGCTAGCCAGCTACGAGCAGTACTTC. This translates into CASRRGLASYEQYF. The chain carries TRBV27 and TRBJ2-7; possibly TRBD1 or TRBD2 for D (6 bases each). Trimming shortened V by 8 bases and J by 3 bases, and 17 bases separated the two germline ends. The CDR3 loop spans 14 amino acids. From germline, CDR1 is MNHEY and CDR2 SMNVEV (reference sequence).

The chain carries TRBV19 and TRBJ2-1, with 10 positions matching TRBD1. Germline V lookup: CDR1 LNHDA, CDR2 SQIVND (reference sequence). This CDR3 comprises 15 residues. J was trimmed by 3 bases and V by 6 bases; bases with no gene match: 5. CDR3 region: CASSLDRGHYNEQFF. The CDR3 DNA follows: TGTGCCAGTAGCCTCGACAGGGGGCACTACAATGAGCAGTTCTTC.

The chain combines TRBV7-9 with TRBJ2-5, with TRBD1 identical over 12 bases. Per the germline V gene, CDR1 is SEHNR and CDR2 is FQNEAQ (reference sequence). CDR3 length equals 16 residues. V trimming: 5 bases; J trimming: 1 base; junction bases outside the gene matches: 5. The CDR3 spells CASSPGTGGIQETQYF. CDR3 nucleotide sequence: TGTGCCAGCAGCCCTGGGACAGGGGGCATCCAAGAGACCCAGTACTTC.

DNA for the CDR3: TGTGCCAGCAGTGAACAGGTCTCGTCCGGGGAGCTGTTTTTT. Amino acid sequence: CASSEQVSSGELFF. V is TRBV7-9 and J is TRBJ2-2, with D maybe TRBD1 (5 bases). V shed 6 bases and J shed 6 bases, with 14 bases lying between them. There are 14 residues in the CDR3. The germline CDR1 and CDR2 sequences are SEHNR and FQNEAQ (reference sequence).

J is TRBJ1-2 and V is TRBV25-1; D remains unclear. Germline CDR1 and CDR2: MGHDK and SYGVNS. Trimming cost V 4 bases and J 6 bases, with 12 bases left between them. This CDR3 has 13 residues. CDR3 DNA sequence: TGTGCCAGCAGTGGCGGACGGCGAGATGGCTACACCTTC. Translation gives CASSGGRRDGYTF.

This chain connects TRBV9 to TRBJ1-4; D unclear. This CDR3 comprises 13 residues. Trimming stripped 0 bases from V and 5 bases from J, with 5 bases between. Germline lookup yields CDR1 SGDLS and CDR2 YYNGEE. The CDR3 sequence is CASSVGGNEKLFF. The CDR3 DNA sequence: TGTGCCAGCAGCGTAGGCGGGAATGAAAAACTGTTTTTT.

This clone was seen more than once but under ten times. The chain carries TRBV25-1 and TRBJ2-3; D call uncertain. The CDR3 consists of 14 residues. The V gene's germline CDR1 is MGHDK and CDR2 SYGVNS. Between the trimmed V and J ends, which lost 6 bases and 1 base, there was a span of 11 bases. Here the CDR3 reads CASSMVPGTDTQYF. The CDR3 DNA follows: TGTGCCAGCAGCATGGTTCCGGGCACAGATACGCAGTATTTT.

Only a few counts were recorded for this clone. V usage is TRBV7-2 and J usage is TRBJ2-7, with 11 nucleotides matching TRBD2. CDR3 size: 14 residues. Germline V gene lookup returns CDR1 SGHTA and CDR2 FQGNSA. Unmatched junction bases numbered 2, after V lost 5 bases and J lost 2 bases. CDR3 amino acids: CASSRLAGPYEQYF. The CDR3 region has the DNA TGTGCCAGCAGCCGACTAGCGGGACCCTACGAGCAGTACTTC.

The gene calls are TRBV28 and TRBJ2-7; D is perhaps TRBD1 or TRBD2 (5 bases each). Germline V gene lookup returns CDR1 MDHEN and CDR2 SYDVKM. The CDR3 loop spans 10 amino acids. CDR3 in DNA: TGTGCCAGCGCCCCTAGCCGGGGACCCGTC. It yields the protein CASAPSRGPV.

Only a few counts were recorded for this clone. The chain combines TRBV14 with TRBJ2-5, with 8 bases that match TRBD2. Germline trimming cut 4 bases from V and 2 bases from J; bases unmatched to any gene: 6. The CDR3 covers 15 residues. From germline, CDR1 is SGHDN and CDR2 FVKESK. In DNA, the CDR3 is TGTGCCAGCAGCCGCGGGGGGCCCCGACAAGAGACCCAGTACTTC. Residues: CASSRGGPRQETQYF.

The rearrangement links TRBV27 to TRBJ1-5; D gene ambiguous. Deletions cut 8 bases from V and 8 bases from J, with 16 bases between. Germline V CDR1 and CDR2: MNHEY, SMNVEV (reference sequence). The CDR3 is 13 residues long. The CDR3 coding sequence is TGTGCCAGCGGATGGCACAATGGAGAGCCCCAGCATTTT. Amino acid sequence: CASGWHNGEPQHF.

This clone showed up just a few times. This sequence joins TRBV7-2 and TRBJ1-4; no clear D gene. V shed 5 bases and J shed 0 bases, with 10 bases lying between them. CDR3 length: 15 residues. Germline V gives CDR1 SGHTA, CDR2 FQGNSA. CDR3 protein: CASSPRYATNEKLFF. The CDR3 DNA reads TGTGCCAGCAGCCCCCGCTATGCAACTAATGAAAAACTGTTTTTT.

The V and J genes are TRBV6-6 and TRBJ2-7; D unresolved. V was shortened by 6 bases and J by 4 bases, with 16 bases between the two germline ends. Germline lookup yields CDR1 MNHNY and CDR2 SVGAGI (reference sequence). The CDR3 consists of 14 residues. This CDR3 is CASSVGSPLYEQYF. The CDR3 region has the DNA TGTGCCAGCAGCGTGGGGTCCCCTTTGTACGAGCAGTACTTC.

This clone was counted between two and nine times. V and J are TRBV7-9 and TRBJ1-2; D is uncertain. The germline V and J ends were trimmed by 5 bases and 3 bases, with 7 bases remaining between them. CDR3 size: 12 residues. Germline assignment: CDR1 SEHNR and CDR2 FQNEAQ (reference sequence). The CDR3, as DNA: TGTGCCAGCAGCCCGCACGACTATGGCTACACCTTC. Translating gives CASSPHDYGYTF.

This clone came up a few times. This CDR3 is CAWSTPPRLAGASEQFF. The CDR3, as DNA: TGTGCCTGGAGTACCCCCCCGAGACTAGCGGGAGCAAGTGAGCAGTTCTTC. This chain connects TRBV30 to TRBJ2-1; 12 bases match TRBD2. The CDR3 consists of 17 residues. V shed 2 bases, J shed 9 bases, and the junction held 14 bases outside the gene matches. CDR1 and CDR2 (germline): GTSNPN, SVGIG (reference sequence).

The gene calls are TRBV6-6 and TRBJ1-2; D call uncertain. There are 12 residues in the CDR3. V lost 7 bases, J lost 6 bases, and 12 bases lay in between. Per germline, CDR1 MNHNY and CDR2 SVGAGI (reference sequence). CDR3 sequence: CASTLQRDGYTF. CDR3 bases: TGTGCCAGCACGCTTCAGCGGGATGGCTACACCTTC.

This clone was seen a few times. This sequence joins TRBV10-3 and TRBJ2-5, with D unresolved. This CDR3 is 13 amino acids long. Germline-derived CDR1 and CDR2 are ENHRY and SYGVKD. Trimming pared 5 bases from V and 4 bases from J, leaving 11 bases between. The DNA of the CDR3 is TGTGCCATCAGTACCCTAACCGCAGAGACCCAGTACTTC. It yields the protein CAISTLTAETQYF.